The entry below gives a single T cell receptor (beta chain) sequence along with its context. What it recognizes is unknown. The V end was cut by 5 bases, the J end by 7 bases, with 15 bases between. CDR3 length: 14 amino acids. The germline V gene encodes CDR1 SGHTA and CDR2 FQGNSA. The repertoire was sequenced with immunoSEQ multiplex PCR; TCRdb's copy has only in-frame clones and lacks some. The sample consists of 100,000 to 150,000 clones, roughly 84% of them appearing once. The sample belongs to a study of cytomegalovirus exposure and HLA in healthy donors. As for the study in general: The roughly 120 validation repertoires, a later analysis reported, used the same platform as the 666 first-cohort repertoires. Regarding the study as a whole: Specificity of three CMV-associated chains for CMV antigens was verified in vitro.

Source material: PBMCs. This chain uses TRBV7-2 with TRBJ2-1; no firm D call. This clonotype was sampled from a woman aged 30 to 39 in good health and CMV-seronegative. The CDR3 DNA is TGTGCCAGCAGCCCTCCCCCCCGAGGAAATGAGCAGTTCTTC. Encoded protein: CASSPPPRGNEQFF.